This T cell receptor (beta chain) came from a study of blood T cells in healthy people across ages. Notes on the study in general: TCR beta diversity, measured per million T cells, fell in a roughly linear way with age.

PCR was performed a second time for roughly 7 to 11 cycles using a sample-barcoded 5' primer and a J-beta primer mix. TCRdb re-called the 5' RACE reads through MiXCR, storing one row per CDR3 protein. The sample has hundreds of thousands of distinct CDR3 sequences; more than 50% are singletons. The V end was cut by 0 bases, the J end by 1 base, with 15 bases between. Germline values: CDR1 MGHRA, CDR2 YSYEKL. The CDR3 runs 17 residues. This clonotype has a single count. Its matching antigen is unknown. The TCR originated in a man aged 40-55 years in good health. What was sequenced was blood. This chain links TRBV4-1 with TRBJ2-5; TRBD1 or TRBD2 may be the D gene (5 bases each). The CDR3 is CASSQDPRGQGQETQYF. The DNA of the CDR3 is TGCGCCAGCAGCCAAGACCCCCGGGGTCAGGGCCAAGAGACCCAGTACTTC.